The following is a TCR beta chain sequence with its context. The antigen remains undetermined. This specimen belongs to a study of metastatic and nonmetastatic thyroid tumors. Study summary: Both malignant and benign thyroid patients supplied peripheral blood and tumor or nodule tissue samples, across which the repertoires of these patients were then compared.

No patient received treatment before thyroid surgery. Authors' processing steps: Built for papillary thyroid cancer, a distant-metastasis classifier drew on CDR3 differences across clinicopathological groups. TCRdb reanalyzed the PCR reads via MiXCR. The authors' filters were not applied to this entry. This table has about 25,000 clones, approximately 20% appearing once. The study, taken as a whole, reports: Across blood and tumor, TCR beta diversity in malignant thyroid tumors was reportedly significantly higher than in benign nodules.

Sequencing was carried out using blood. The source is a female donor with papillary thyroid cancer or a benign thyroid nodule (not recorded which). Some clones in this sample may be carry-over from other donors' samples.

CDR3 in DNA: TGTGCCAGCAGGGCAGAAGCGTACAATCAGCCCCAGCATTTT. Translated: CASRAEAYNQPQHF. V usage is TRBV2 and J usage is TRBJ1-5; D remains unclear. V was pared by 6 bases and J by 3 bases, with 12 bases between. CDR1 is SNHLY, CDR2 FYNNEI, per germline. The CDR3 length is 14 residues.